This T cell receptor beta chain was identified in a study of blood T cell repertoires in COVID-19. Original processing methods: Estimates of nucleated cell counts were drawn from the amplification of reference gene primers. The table came from immunoSEQ multiplex PCR; TCRdb's copy has only in-frame clones and leaves some out. V and J calls and clone size follow that table, whereas D and trimming were derived from the DNA. The sample lists roughly 69,000 clones, approximately 80% occurring once. In germline, CDR1 is LGHNA, CDR2 YSLEER. Losses at the gene ends were 4 bases for V and 4 bases for J; bases not matched to a gene: 5. The CDR3 runs to 14 residues.

This receptor was taken from a man between 45 and 60 years old with COVID-19, enrolled during active disease. This rearrangement joins TRBV4-3 to TRBJ2-7, with 9 bases aligning to TRBD1. Source material: peripheral blood. CDR3 residues: CASSLGQGNYEQYF. DNA for the CDR3: TGCGCCAGCAGCCTGGGACAGGGAAATTACGAGCAGTACTTC.